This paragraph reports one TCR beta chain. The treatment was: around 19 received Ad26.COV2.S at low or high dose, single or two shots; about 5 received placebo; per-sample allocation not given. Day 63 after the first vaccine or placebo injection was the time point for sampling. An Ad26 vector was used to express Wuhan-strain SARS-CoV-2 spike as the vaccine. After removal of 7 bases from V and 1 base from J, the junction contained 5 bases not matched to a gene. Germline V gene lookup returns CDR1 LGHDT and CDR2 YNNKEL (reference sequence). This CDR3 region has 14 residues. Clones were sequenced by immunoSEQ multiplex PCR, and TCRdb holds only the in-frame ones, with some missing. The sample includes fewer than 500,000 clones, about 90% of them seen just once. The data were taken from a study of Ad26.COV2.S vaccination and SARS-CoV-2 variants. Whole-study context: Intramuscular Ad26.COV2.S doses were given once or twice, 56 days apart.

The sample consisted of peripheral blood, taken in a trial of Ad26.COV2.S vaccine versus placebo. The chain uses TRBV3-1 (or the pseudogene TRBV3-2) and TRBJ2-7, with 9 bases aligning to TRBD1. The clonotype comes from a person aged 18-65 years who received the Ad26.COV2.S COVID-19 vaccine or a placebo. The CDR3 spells CASTRGTGSYEQYF. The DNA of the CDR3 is TGTGCCAGCACCCGCGGGACAGGGTCCTACGAGCAGTACTTC.